This TCR beta chain was retrieved from a study of T cell changes during pregnancy in multiple sclerosis. CDR3 length: 15 amino acids. J lost 2 bases, V lost 0 bases, and 0 bases had no gene match. Germline CDR1 is MNHEY and CDR2 is SVGAGI. Generated by immunoSEQ multiplex PCR, the TCRdb table keeps only in-frame clones and is missing some. The table records 50,000 to 55,000 clones, 80% to 95% of them present only once. The sequence came from a female donor with multiple sclerosis, enrolled in a pregnancy study. The rearrangement uses TRBV6-5 and TRBJ1-2; 10 bases are shared with TRBD1. Sequencing used CD4+ T cells from peripheral blood mononuclear cells, obtained in the third trimester of pregnancy. DNA of the CDR3: TGTGCCAGCAGTTACTCGGGACAGGGGAACTATGGCTACACCTTC. Protein sequence: CASSYSGQGNYGYTF.